Listed below are T cell receptor beta chains from one sample, sequenced in a study of cytomegalovirus exposure and HLA in healthy donors. Only in-frame clones appear in the TCRdb table, and some are missing; sequencing was by immunoSEQ multiplex PCR. The table records roughly 180,000 clones, around 80% of them present only once. Sequenced: PBMCs. The receptor source for this set is a young woman in good health and CMV-seropositive. Both conserved end residues are part of each CDR3. D genes are given only for firm matches. Not all rows give a size; the values are once, few, many and, for expanded clones, a class.

size,J,D,V,CDR3,DNA
.,TRBJ2-7,.,TRBV19,CATKSLDTGPDEQYF,TGTGCCACGAAAAGCCTGGACACGGGTCCGGACGAGCAGTACTTC
.,TRBJ1-2,TRBD1,TRBV5-5,CASSLGQGVANYGYTF,TGTGCCAGCAGCTTGGGGCAGGGGGTTGCTAACTATGGCTACACCTTC
.,TRBJ1-3,.,TRBV5-3,CARSFEDSGNTIYF,TGTGCCAGAAGCTTCGAGGATTCTGGAAACACCATATATTTT
.,TRBJ2-7,.,TRBV6-5,CASSYRGYEQYF,TGTGCCAGCAGTTACCGCGGGTACGAGCAGTACTTC
.,TRBJ2-3,.,TRBV10-2,CASSDLFGRQSTDTQYF,TGCGCCAGCAGTGATCTTTTCGGGAGACAGAGCACAGATACGCAGTATTTT
.,TRBJ2-3,TRBD2,TRBV6-4,CASSDRSGLAGADTQYF,TGTGCCAGCAGTGACCGCTCTGGGCTAGCGGGAGCAGATACGCAGTATTTT
.,TRBJ1-1,.,TRBV19,CASSIFEGQATEAFF,TGTGCCAGTAGTATATTTGAGGGACAAGCCACTGAAGCTTTCTTT
.,TRBJ1-2,.,TRBV5-1,CASAPTTGNYGYTF,TGCGCCAGCGCCCCCACGACAGGAAACTATGGCTACACCTTC
.,TRBJ1-1,.,TRBV7-9,CASRVRGSNTEAFF,TGTGCCAGCAGGGTGAGGGGGTCGAACACTGAAGCTTTCTTT
once,TRBJ2-7,TRBD2,TRBV27,CASSQGTSGTDEQYF,TGTGCCAGCAGCCAGGGGACTAGCGGGACCGACGAGCAGTACTTC
.,TRBJ2-7,.,TRBV30,CAQRVLEGQYF,TGTGCCCAGAGAGTATTGGAGGGGCAGTACTTC
.,TRBJ1-4,.,TRBV7-6,CASSPGSAGWLFF,TGTGCCAGCAGCCCTGGTAGTGCAGGTTGGCTGTTTTTT
.,TRBJ2-7,TRBD1,TRBV6-6,CASRTGTGAYEQYF,TGTGCCAGCAGAACCGGGACAGGAGCCTACGAGCAGTACTTC
.,TRBJ1-4,.,TRBV5-1,CASSSNEKLFF,TGCGCCAGCTCGAGTAATGAAAAACTGTTTTTT
.,TRBJ2-1,TRBD1,TRBV25-1,CASSRQGADNEQFF,TGTGCCAGCAGCCGACAGGGGGCGGACAATGAGCAGTTCTTC
few,TRBJ2-2,.,TRBV6-5,CASIGPRGTGELFF,TGTGCCAGCATCGGCCCCCGCGGCACCGGGGAGCTGTTTTTT
once,TRBJ2-2,.,TRBV16,CASSQYRGTVTGELFF,TGTGCCAGCAGCCAATACCGGGGAACGGTCACCGGGGAGCTGTTTTTT
.,TRBJ2-1,.,TRBV28,CASSLTTYNEQFF,TGTGCCAGCAGTCTGACAACTTACAATGAGCAGTTCTTC
few,TRBJ1-2,TRBD1,TRBV15,CATSRLDRDGYTF,TGTGCCACCAGCAGGCTAGACAGGGACGGCTACACCTTC
.,TRBJ2-3,.,TRBV5-1,CASSSESTDTQYF,TGCGCCAGCAGCTCGGAGAGCACAGATACGCAGTATTTT
.,TRBJ2-3,TRBD2,TRBV7-6,CASSPRTSGTPSTDTQYF,TGTGCCAGCAGCCCCAGGACTAGCGGAACCCCTAGCACAGATACGCAGTATTTT
.,TRBJ1-2,.,TRBV6-5,CASSHPYRASYGYTF,TGTGCCAGCAGCCACCCGTACAGGGCCTCCTATGGCTACACCTTC
.,TRBJ1-3,.,TRBV19,CASSTGPTIYF,TGTGCCAGTAGTACCGGTCCCACCATATATTTT
.,TRBJ2-7,TRBD2,TRBV5-4,CASSLGGASGSYEQYF,TGTGCCAGCAGCCTTGGCGGGGCTAGCGGGAGTTACGAGCAGTACTTC
few,TRBJ2-7,.,TRBV28,CASSLSVPGSAEQYF,TGTGCCAGCAGTTTATCTGTCCCAGGGTCCGCCGAGCAGTACTTC
.,TRBJ2-5,TRBD1,TRBV18,CASSGTGEETQYF,TGTGCCAGCTCCGGGACAGGGGAAGAGACCCAGTACTTC
.,TRBJ2-7,.,TRBV11-2,CASTRNTGLFNGVYEQYF,TGTGCCAGCACCCGGAATACAGGGCTATTCAACGGGGTCTACGAGCAGTACTTC
.,TRBJ2-1,.,TRBV27,CASSFYGDNEQFF,TGTGCCAGCAGTTTTTACGGAGACAATGAGCAGTTCTTC
.,TRBJ2-3,TRBD2,TRBV29-1,CSVPGLVNLDSTDTQYF,TGCAGCGTCCCGGGACTAGTCAACCTAGATAGCACAGATACGCAGTATTTT
.,TRBJ2-5,.,TRBV11-3,CASSPRNRGYETQYF,TGTGCCAGCAGCCCTCGTAATAGAGGGTACGAGACCCAGTACTTC